The 2 T cell receptor beta chains below come from one sample, sequenced in a study of OX40 agonist ivuxolimab in advanced cancers. The library was obtained by the immunoSEQ multiplex PCR assay. TCRdb carries this immuneACCESS record with in-frame sequences only. Its versions omit some clonotypes, under half of them owing to an unresolved V gene in the studies checked, with the rest unexplained. For this sample the table gives tens of thousands of clones, of which about 87% were detected only once. The top ten constitute approximately 0.5% of the sample. The sample in question was CD4+ or CD8+ T cells sorted from blood, obtained in a trial of the OX40 agonist ivuxolimab. Receptors were obtained from an adult with an advanced solid tumor such as melanoma, head and neck, liver or kidney cancer.

The V gene is TRBV7-9, the J gene TRBJ1-1, with a tentative D call TRBD1 (5 bases). The CDR3 is 15 amino acids. With 5 bases removed from V and 0 bases from J, the gap between germline ends came to 13 bases. Germline CDR1 SEHNR, CDR2 FQNEAQ (reference sequence). For the CDR3, the DNA is TGTGCCAGCAGCACCCGACAGCCGATGAACACTGAAGCTTTCTTT. Translating it yields CASSTRQPMNTEAFF.

The rearrangement uses TRBV7-2 and TRBJ2-3; D is uncertain. The germline V gene has CDR1 SGHTA and CDR2 FQGNSA. This CDR3 is built from 13 residues. Trimming removed 4 bases at V and 4 bases at J, with 9 bases between. CDR3 nucleotides: TGTGCCAGCAGCTACGATGCCGCAGATACGCAGTATTTT. This encodes CASSYDAADTQYF.